The T cell receptor (beta chain) described here comes from a study of graft-versus-host responses after intestinal transplantation. As for the study in general: Transplantation in recipients was multivisceral, liver-intestinal, or isolated intestinal. After anti-thymocyte globulin induction, recipients took tacrolimus and steroids for roughly three years.

Study findings and constraints: Recipient-marrow GvH clones were detected, some having first appeared in ileum or blood. After transplant, early declines in HvG clones were associated with peak levels of circulating GvH clones.

Sequenced by immunoSEQ multiplex PCR; TCRdb stores in-frame clones only, minus some. Counted here are under 100,000 clones, roughly 91% occurring once; the ten biggest clones make up about 1.1%. Deletions cut 4 bases from V and 3 bases from J, with 19 bases between. CDR3 length: 16 residues. CDR1 is SGHRS and CDR2 is YFSETQ in the germline V gene. Details on this clone: Its antigen is not identified.

The V call is TRBV5-1, the J call TRBJ1-2; TRBD1 might be the D (5 bases). The source was unstimulated CD8+ T cells sorted from spleen or lymph node cells, collected before transplant. The source is a human donor who was the organ donor for an intestinal transplant. CDR3 bases: TGCGCCAGCAGCGGCGGGCGGGGGGGGGTCGACTATGGCTACACCTTC. Residues: CASSGGRGGVDYGYTF.